This is a list of T cell receptor beta chains from one sample in a study of cytomegalovirus exposure and HLA in healthy donors. Profiled with immunoSEQ multiplex PCR; TCRdb holds only in-frame clones, not every one. The listing records roughly 120,000 clones. The sample taken for sequencing was PBMCs. These receptors were taken from a man aged 40-49 years in good health and CMV-seronegative. Both conserved end residues are part of each CDR3. Fields, in order: D gene, CDR3 length, V gene, J gene, CDR3 DNA, CDR3 protein. A D gene is named only where the DNA matches it firmly.

TRBD2	19	TRBV14	TRBJ2-4	TGTGCCAGCAGCCCTACTAGCGGGAGTGCGGATAGGAACAAAAACATTCAGTACTTC	CASSPTSGSADRNKNIQYF
.	15	TRBV18	TRBJ1-3	TGTGCCAGCCCCGACAGGCCTACCCCTGGAAACACCATATATTTT	CASPDRPTPGNTIYF
.	13	TRBV5-1	TRBJ1-2	TGCGCCAGCAGCCCTGGGGAGGTCTATGGCTACACCTTC	CASSPGEVYGYTF
TRBD1	15	TRBV7-2	TRBJ1-3	TGTGCCAGCAGCTTAGCGACAGGGCCTGGAAACACCATATATTTT	CASSLATGPGNTIYF
TRBD1	13	TRBV7-8	TRBJ1-2	TGTGCCAGCAGTTCCGACAGGGTGAATGGCTACACCTTC	CASSSDRVNGYTF
TRBD1	15	TRBV28	TRBJ1-4	TGTGCCAGCAGTCTCAACAGGGGAGCCTTTGAAAAACTGTTTTTT	CASSLNRGAFEKLFF
TRBD1	19	TRBV4-3	TRBJ2-3	TGCGCCAGCAGCCAAGGGGTGACCGGGACAGGGAGCAACACAGATACGCAGTATTTT	CASSQGVTGTGSNTDTQYF
.	13	TRBV2	TRBJ1-1	TGTGCCAGCAGTGAAACAGGGAGTACTGAAGCTTTCTTT	CASSETGSTEAFF
.	16	TRBV7-9	TRBJ2-1	TGTGCCAGCAGCTTACCCGGAGGATCTAAATACAATGAGCAGTTCTTC	CASSLPGGSKYNEQFF
.	13	TRBV4-1	TRBJ1-5	TGCGCCAGCAGCTGGACAGTTGATCAGCCCCAGCATTTT	CASSWTVDQPQHF
TRBD1	15	TRBV2	TRBJ2-7	TGTGCCAGCAGGGCCGGACAGGGGGCTAGCTACGAGCAGTACTTC	CASRAGQGASYEQYF
TRBD1	16	TRBV6-1	TRBJ1-2	TGTGCCAGCAGTGAAGCGACGGGCAGGGGGATTAGGGGCTACACCTTC	CASSEATGRGIRGYTF